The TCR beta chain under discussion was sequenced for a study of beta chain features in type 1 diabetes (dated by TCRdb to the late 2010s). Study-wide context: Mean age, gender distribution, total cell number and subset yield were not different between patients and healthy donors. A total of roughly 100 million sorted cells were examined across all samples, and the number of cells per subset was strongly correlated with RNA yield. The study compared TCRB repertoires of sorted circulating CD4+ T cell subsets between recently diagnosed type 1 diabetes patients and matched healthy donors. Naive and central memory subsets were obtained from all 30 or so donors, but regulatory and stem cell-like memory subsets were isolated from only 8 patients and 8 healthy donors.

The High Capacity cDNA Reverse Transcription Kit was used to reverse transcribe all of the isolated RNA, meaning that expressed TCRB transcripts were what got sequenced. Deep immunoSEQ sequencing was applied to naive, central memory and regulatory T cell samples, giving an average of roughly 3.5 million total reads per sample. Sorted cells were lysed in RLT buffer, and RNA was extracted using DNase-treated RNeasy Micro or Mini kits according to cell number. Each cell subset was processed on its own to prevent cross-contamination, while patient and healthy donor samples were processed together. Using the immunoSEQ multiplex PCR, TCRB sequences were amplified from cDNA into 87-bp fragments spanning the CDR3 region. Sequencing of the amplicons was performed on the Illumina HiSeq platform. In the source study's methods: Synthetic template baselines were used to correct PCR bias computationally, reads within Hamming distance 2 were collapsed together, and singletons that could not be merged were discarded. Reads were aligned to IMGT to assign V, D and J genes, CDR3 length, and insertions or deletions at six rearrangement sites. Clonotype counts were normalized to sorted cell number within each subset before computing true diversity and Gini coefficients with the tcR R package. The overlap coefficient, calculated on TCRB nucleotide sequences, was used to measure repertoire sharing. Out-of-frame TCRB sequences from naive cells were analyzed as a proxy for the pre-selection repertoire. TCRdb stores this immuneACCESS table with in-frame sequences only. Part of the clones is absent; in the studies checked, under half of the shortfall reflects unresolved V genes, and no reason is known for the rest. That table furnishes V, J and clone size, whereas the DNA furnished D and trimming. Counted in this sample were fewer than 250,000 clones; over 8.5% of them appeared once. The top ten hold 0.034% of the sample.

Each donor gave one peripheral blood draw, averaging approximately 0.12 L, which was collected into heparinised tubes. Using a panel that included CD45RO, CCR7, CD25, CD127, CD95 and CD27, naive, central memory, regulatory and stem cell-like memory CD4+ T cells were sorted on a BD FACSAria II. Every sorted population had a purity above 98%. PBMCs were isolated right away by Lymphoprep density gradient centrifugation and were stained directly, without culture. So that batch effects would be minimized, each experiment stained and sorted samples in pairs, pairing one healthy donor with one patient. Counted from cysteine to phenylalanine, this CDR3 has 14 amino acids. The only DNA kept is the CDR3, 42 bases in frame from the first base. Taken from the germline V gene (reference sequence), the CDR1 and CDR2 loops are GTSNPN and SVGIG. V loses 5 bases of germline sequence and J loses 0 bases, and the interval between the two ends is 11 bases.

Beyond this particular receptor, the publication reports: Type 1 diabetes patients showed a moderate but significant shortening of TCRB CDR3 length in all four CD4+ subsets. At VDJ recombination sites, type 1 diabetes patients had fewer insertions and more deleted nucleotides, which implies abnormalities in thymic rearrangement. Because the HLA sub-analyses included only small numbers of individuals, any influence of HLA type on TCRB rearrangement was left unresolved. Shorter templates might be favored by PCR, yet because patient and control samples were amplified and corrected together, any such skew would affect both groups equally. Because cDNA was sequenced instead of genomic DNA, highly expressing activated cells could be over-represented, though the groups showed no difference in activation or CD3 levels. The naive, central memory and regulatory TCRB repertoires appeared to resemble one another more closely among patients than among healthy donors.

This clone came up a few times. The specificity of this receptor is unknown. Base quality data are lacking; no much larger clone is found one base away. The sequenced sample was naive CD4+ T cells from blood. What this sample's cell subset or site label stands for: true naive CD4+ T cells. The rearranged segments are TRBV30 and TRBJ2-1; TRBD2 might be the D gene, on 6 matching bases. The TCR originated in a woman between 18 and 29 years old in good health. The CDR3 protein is CAWVALASYNEQFF. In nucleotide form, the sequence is TGTGCCTGGGTGGCACTAGCCTCCTACAATGAGCAGTTCTTC.